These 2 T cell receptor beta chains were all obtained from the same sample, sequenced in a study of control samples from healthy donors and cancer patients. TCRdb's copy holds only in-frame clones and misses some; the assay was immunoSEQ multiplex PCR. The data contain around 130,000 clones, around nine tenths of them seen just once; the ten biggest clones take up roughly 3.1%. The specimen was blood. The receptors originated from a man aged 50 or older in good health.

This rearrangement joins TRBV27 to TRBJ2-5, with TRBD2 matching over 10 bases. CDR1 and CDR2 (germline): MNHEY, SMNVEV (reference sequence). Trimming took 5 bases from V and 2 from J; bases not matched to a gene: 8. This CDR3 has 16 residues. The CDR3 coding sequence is TGTGCCAGCAGTAAACTAGCGGGGAGCGGGCAAGAGACCCAGTACTTC. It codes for CASSKLAGSGQETQYF.

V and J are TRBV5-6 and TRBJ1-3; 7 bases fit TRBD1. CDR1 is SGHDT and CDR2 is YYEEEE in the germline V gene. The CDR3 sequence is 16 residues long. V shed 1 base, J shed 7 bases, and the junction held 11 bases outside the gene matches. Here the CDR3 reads CASSLYLDRAKNTIYF. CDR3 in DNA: TGTGCCAGCAGCTTGTATCTAGACAGGGCGAAGAACACCATATATTTT.